A selection of T cell receptor beta chains follows, all from one sample in a study of radiotherapy plus CTLA-4 blockade in lung cancer. Data came from immunoSEQ multiplex PCR; TCRdb stores just in-frame clones and leaves some out. The sample shows about 26,000 clones, about 75% of them seen only once. The material was peripheral blood, obtained from a patient treated with radiotherapy plus ipilimumab. The receptors come from a human donor with non-small cell lung cancer that progressed on radiotherapy plus ipilimumab. Both conserved end residues are part of each CDR3. A D gene is named only where the DNA matches it firmly. Clone size is not always given. Where it is, it says once, few, many or a class for expanded clones.

d_gene | len | j_gene | v_gene | abundance | CDR3nt | CDR3aa
TRBD1 | 15 | TRBJ1-5 | TRBV19 | - | TGTGCCAGTAGTATAAGGGACAGTTGGGGTCAGCCCCAGCATTTT | CASSIRDSWGQPQHF
TRBD1 | 14 | TRBJ1-1 | TRBV5-1 | - | TGCGCCAGCAGCTCGGGACAGGCGAACACTGAAGCTTTCTTT | CASSSGQANTEAFF
- | 15 | TRBJ1-6 | TRBV2 | - | TGTGCCAGCAGCGGGGGTTGGGGGGGTGATTCACCCCTCCACTTT | CASSGGWGGDSPLHF
- | 15 | TRBJ1-4 | TRBV6-5 | - | TGTGCCAGCAGTTACGGGGGACACCCGCGAGAAAAACTGTTTTTT | CASSYGGHPREKLFF
- | 12 | TRBJ2-1 | TRBV5-8 | - | TGTGCCAGCAGCTTACCGGGACTCCAGCAGTTCTTC | CASSLPGLQQFF
TRBD1 | 15 | TRBJ1-5 | TRBV18 | - | TGTGCCAGCTCTCAGGACAGGGTGGTACATCAGCCCCAGCATTTT | CASSQDRVVHQPQHF
- | 13 | TRBJ1-2 | TRBV29-1 | - | TGCAGCGCCCTGGAGGATTCCGGCTATGGCTACACCTTC | CSALEDSGYGYTF
TRBD1 | 15 | TRBJ1-5 | TRBV28 | - | TGCGCCAGCAGTGTCCGAGGGGGCGGCAATCAGCCCCAGCATTTT | CASSVRGGGNQPQHF
- | 17 | TRBJ2-1 | TRBV9 | - | TGTGCCAGCAGCGTAGAAGTATCCCCTCGTAGGGACAATGAGCAGTTCTTC | CASSVEVSPRRDNEQFF
- | 15 | TRBJ2-3 | TRBV11-2 | - | TGTGCCAGCAGCTACAGATACTCTAGCACAGATACGCAGTATTTT | CASSYRYSSTDTQYF
TRBD2 | 16 | TRBJ2-3 | TRBV27 | - | TGTGCCAGCAGTTTATCGGCGGGGGGGATCACAGATACGCAGTATTTT | CASSLSAGGITDTQYF
TRBD1 | 15 | TRBJ2-1 | TRBV27 | few | TGTGCCAGCAGTTTTTGGGACAGGGTCAACAATGAGCAGTTCTTC | CASSFWDRVNNEQFF
TRBD1 | 17 | TRBJ1-4 | TRBV7-9 | - | TGTGCCAGCAGCTTATGGACAGGGGGCCGTTCTAATGAAAAACTGTTTTTT | CASSLWTGGRSNEKLFF
- | 15 | TRBJ1-1 | TRBV4-3 | - | TGCGCCAGCAGCCAAGGGGCAGGGATGAACACTGAAGCTTTCTTT | CASSQGAGMNTEAFF
- | 17 | TRBJ2-1 | TRBV15 | - | TGTGCCACCAGCCGGAGGGGACGGGCCAGCTCCTACAATGAGCAGTTCTTC | CATSRRGRASSYNEQFF
- | 12 | TRBJ2-6 | TRBV19 | - | TGTGCCATCGCGTCTGGGGCCAACGTCCTGACTTTC | CAIASGANVLTF
- | 14 | TRBJ2-2 | TRBV9 | - | TGTGCCAGCAGCCACGGAGGGAACACCGGGGAGCTGTTTTTT | CASSHGGNTGELFF
- | 13 | TRBJ1-2 | TRBV6-5 | - | TGTGCCAGCAGTTGGACGGGGAACTATGGCTACACCTTC | CASSWTGNYGYTF
TRBD1 | 17 | TRBJ1-1 | TRBV7-6 | few | TGTGCCAGCAGCCTCAACACAGGGGATGAAGGGGACACTGAAGCTTTCTTT | CASSLNTGDEGDTEAFF
- | 14 | TRBJ2-3 | TRBV7-8 | few | TGTGCCAGCAGCTTTGAAGGGAGCACAGATACGCAGTATTTT | CASSFEGSTDTQYF
- | 13 | TRBJ1-1 | TRBV19 | few | TGTGCCAGTCGCGGACTGCAACACACTGAAGCTTTCTTT | CASRGLQHTEAFF
- | 15 | TRBJ1-1 | TRBV21-1 | - | - | CASKRDWGRGTEAFF
- | 15 | TRBJ1-1 | TRBV5-1 | - | TGCGCCAGCAGCTTGGCCGGGACACTAAACACTGAAGCTTTCTTT | CASSLAGTLNTEAFF
- | 15 | TRBJ1-2 | TRBV7-9 | - | TGTGCCAGCAGCTTAGCCGCAGGGAGCCTCTATGGCTACACCTTC | CASSLAAGSLYGYTF
- | 13 | TRBJ1-1 | TRBV19 | few | TGTGCCAGTAGTATAGCCATGAACACTGAAGCTTTCTTT | CASSIAMNTEAFF
TRBD1 | 16 | TRBJ2-3 | TRBV9 | - | TGTGCCAGCAGCGTAGTCGGCAGGGGGCTAACAGATACGCAGTATTTT | CASSVVGRGLTDTQYF
- | 15 | TRBJ2-1 | TRBV4-3 | - | TGCGCCAGCAGCCCTTCCAGGGGCTCCTACAATGAGCAGTTCTTC | CASSPSRGSYNEQFF
TRBD1 | 14 | TRBJ1-4 | TRBV5-1 | few | TGCGCCAGCAGCTCCGGACAGGGGGGTGAAAAACTGTTTTTT | CASSSGQGGEKLFF
- | 13 | TRBJ1-2 | TRBV7-2 | - | TGTGCCAGCAGCTTAAAGGTGGATCTCGGCTACACCTTC | CASSLKVDLGYTF
TRBD2 | 20 | TRBJ2-1 | TRBV28 | - | TGTGCCAGCAGCCGCGGTAGCGGGAGGGCCAGGTTTGACTCCTACAATGAGCAGTTCTTC | CASSRGSGRARFDSYNEQFF
- | 16 | TRBJ1-1 | TRBV11-1 | - | TGTGCCAGCAGCTTGTTTATCGGGGCGATGAACACTGAAGCTTTCTTT | CASSLFIGAMNTEAFF
- | 13 | TRBJ2-2 | TRBV29-1 | - | TGCAGCGTTGTGCCAGCCAACACCGGGGAGCTGTTTTTT | CSVVPANTGELFF
- | 12 | TRBJ1-2 | TRBV28 | - | TGTGCCAGCAGTGGTCCCCGCCTCGACTACACCTTC | CASSGPRLDYTF
- | 15 | TRBJ1-4 | TRBV28 | - | TGTGCCAGCAGTCTAACAGGGACCACTAATGAAAAACTGTTTTTT | CASSLTGTTNEKLFF
TRBD2 | 16 | TRBJ2-1 | TRBV5-4 | - | TGTGCCAGCAGCCTCAAGCGGGAGATCTCCTACAATGAGCAGTTCTTC | CASSLKREISYNEQFF
TRBD2 | 13 | TRBJ2-1 | TRBV29-1 | - | TGCAGCGTTGCGGGGGGAAACTACAATGAGCAGTTCTTC | CSVAGGNYNEQFF
TRBD1 | 14 | TRBJ1-1 | TRBV7-9 | - | TGTGCCAGCAGCCAGGAGGGGTTGGGACAGCACGCTTTCTTT | CASSQEGLGQHAFF
- | 15 | TRBJ1-5 | TRBV7-2 | - | TGTGCCAGCAGCTTAGGTGTGAGGGAAGGTCAGCCCCAGCATTTT | CASSLGVREGQPQHF
- | 14 | TRBJ1-2 | TRBV28 | - | TGTGCCAGCAGTTTGCCCTTAGGAGGAGATGGCTACACCTTC | CASSLPLGGDGYTF
TRBD1 | 16 | TRBJ1-5 | TRBV6-6 | - | TGTGCCAGCAAGGGGGCCGGGACAGGGGTGGGTCAGCCCCAGCATTTT | CASKGAGTGVGQPQHF
- | 14 | TRBJ1-1 | TRBV27 | few | TGTGCCAGCAGTTTAGGGGGGCTGAACACTGAAGCTTTCTTT | CASSLGGLNTEAFF
- | 16 | TRBJ2-4 | TRBV28 | - | TGTGCCAGCAGTTTACGAGCGGAGCTAGCCAAAAACATTCAGTACTTC | CASSLRAELAKNIQYF
- | 18 | TRBJ2-7 | TRBV15 | - | TGTGCCACCAGCAGAGATCAGGCCAAGGGGGGTAGCTCCTACGAGCAGTACTTC | CATSRDQAKGGSSYEQYF
- | 13 | TRBJ2-1 | TRBV7-2 | - | TGTGCCAGCACCAGCGATTTCTACAATGAGCAGTTCTTC | CASTSDFYNEQFF
TRBD2 | 15 | TRBJ2-3 | TRBV6-1 | - | TGTGCCAGCAGGGAGCGGGAGACACCCACAGATACGCAGTATTTT | CASRERETPTDTQYF
- | 17 | TRBJ1-5 | TRBV7-8 | few | TGTGCCAGCAGTTCGCAGATGACCGGAGGAGGGAATCAGCCCCAGCATTTT | CASSSQMTGGGNQPQHF
TRBD1 | 15 | TRBJ2-2 | TRBV25-1 | - | TGTGCCAGCAGAGCCGGGACAGGGGTCGCCGGGGAGCTGTTTTTT | CASRAGTGVAGELFF
- | 15 | TRBJ1-1 | TRBV6-1 | - | TGTGCCAGCAGTGATCTTTGGAGGGGAAACGGTGAAGCTTTCTTT | CASSDLWRGNGEAFF
- | 17 | TRBJ1-2 | TRBV11-2 | many | TGTGCCAGCAGCCAACTTACCTCGGCCCCGGGGGACTATGGCTACACCTTC | CASSQLTSAPGDYGYTF
TRBD1 | 11 | TRBJ1-1 | TRBV6-5 | - | TGTGCCAGCACCTTCAGGGGGCGGGCTTTCTTT | CASTFRGRAFF
TRBD2 | 15 | TRBJ2-1 | TRBV19 | - | TGTGCCAGTATGCCCGGGACTAGCGGGAACAATGAGCAGTTCTTC | CASMPGTSGNNEQFF
- | 16 | TRBJ2-7 | TRBV11-2 | - | TGTGCCAGCAGGCGTACCGGACGGATGTCATCCTACGAGCAGTACTTC | CASRRTGRMSSYEQYF
TRBD1 | 14 | TRBJ1-4 | TRBV5-1 | - | TGCGCCAGCAGGGAGGAACAGGGGCATGAAAAACTGTTTTTT | CASREEQGHEKLFF
TRBD1 | 15 | TRBJ1-4 | TRBV9 | - | TGTGCCAGCAGCGTTTTAGGGGGCCCTAATGAAAAACTGTTTTTT | CASSVLGGPNEKLFF
TRBD2 | 16 | TRBJ2-6 | TRBV7-9 | - | TGTGCCAGCAGCTTAAGCGGGAGCTCTGGGGCCAACGTCCTGACTTTC | CASSLSGSSGANVLTF
- | 15 | TRBJ1-3 | TRBV5-5 | - | TGTGCCAGCAGCTTGGAGGGGTTTGATGGATACACCATATATTTT | CASSLEGFDGYTIYF
TRBD2 | 17 | TRBJ2-1 | TRBV7-2 | - | TGTGCCAGCAGCCCTACTAGCGGGAGGCCTTATTACAATGAGCAGTTCTTC | CASSPTSGRPYYNEQFF
- | 16 | TRBJ2-3 | TRBV7-9 | - | TGTGCCAGCAGCCCCGGAGGGGGGCTGCGTACAAATACGCAGTATTTT | CASSPGGGLRTNTQYF
- | 15 | TRBJ1-1 | TRBV5-8 | - | TGTGCCAGCAGCTTGGGGGGCGGGAAGAACACTGAAGCTTTCTTT | CASSLGGGKNTEAFF
TRBD1 | 12 | TRBJ1-1 | TRBV6-5 | - | TGTGCCACCAAACGACAGGGCACTGAAGCTTTCTTT | CATKRQGTEAFF